One sample yielded the 23 T cell receptor beta chains listed below, sequenced in a study of blood T cell repertoires in COVID-19. Clones were sequenced by immunoSEQ multiplex PCR, and TCRdb holds only the in-frame ones, with some missing. This table holds approximately 290,000 clones, approximately 85% found once. The sequenced material came from PBMCs or T cells enriched from blood (not recorded which). These receptors were obtained from a woman aged 25-40 years who had recovered from COVID-19.

The chain joins TRBV12-5 to TRBJ2-1; 14 nucleotides agree with TRBD2. The V gene's germline CDR1 is LGHNT and CDR2 FRNRAP. This CDR3 has 15 amino acids. Trimming at V came to 6 bases and at J to 7 bases, leaving 5 bases not matched to a gene. As DNA, the CDR3 is TGTGCTAGTGGAAATGGACTAGCGGGAGGTAATGAGCAGTTCTTC. The encoded protein is CASGNGLAGGNEQFF.

The rearrangement joins TRBV28 to TRBJ2-3; 12 nucleotides align to TRBD2. Germline values: CDR1 MDHEN, CDR2 SYDVKM. Trimming cost V 5 bases and J 6 bases; bases outside gene matches: 9. The CDR3 is 16 residues long. CDR3 sequence: CASSLTRLAGGDTQYF. The DNA for the CDR3 is TGTGCCAGCAGTCTGACGAGGCTAGCGGGGGGGGATACGCAGTATTTT.

This chain joins TRBV6-4 and TRBJ1-1, with TRBD1 matching 10 bases. The germline CDR1 and CDR2 sequences are MRHNA and SNTAGT. This CDR3 region has 14 residues. J gave up 4 bases and V 5 bases, and 4 bases lay outside the gene matches. The DNA for the CDR3 is TGTGCCAGCAGTAGGACAGGGGGAGGCACTGAAGCTTTCTTT. Translated: CASSRTGGGTEAFF.

V usage is TRBV5-1 and J usage is TRBJ1-2, with 8 bases fitting TRBD1. The CDR3 loop spans 15 amino acids. Losses at the gene ends were 6 bases for V and 1 base for J; bases not matched to a gene: 8. From germline, CDR1 is SGHRS and CDR2 YFSETQ. The CDR3 loop is CASTPGTGGNYGYTF. The CDR3 nucleotides read TGCGCCAGCACCCCAGGAACAGGGGGTAACTATGGCTACACCTTC. The full variable domain, rest sourced from reference TRBV5-1 and TRBJ1-2, is KAGVTQTPRYLIKTRGQQVTLSCSPISGHRSVSWYQQTPGQGLQFLFEYFSETQRNKGNFPGRFSGRQFSNSRSEMNVSTLELGDSALYLCASTPGTGGNYGYTFGSGTRLTVV.

This clone was counted a few times. V usage is TRBV11-3 and J usage is TRBJ1-5, with 8 bases that match TRBD1. Looked up from germline, CDR1 is SGHNT and CDR2 is YENEEA. This CDR3 has 16 amino acids. After removal of 4 bases from V and 7 bases from J, the junction contained 12 bases not matched to a gene. The CDR3 DNA sequence: TGTGCCAGCAGCTCTCCTGACAGGGGTATCGTCCAGCCCCAGCATTTT. Protein sequence: CASSSPDRGIVQPQHF.

The CDR3 loop reads CASSPGQGGSYEQYF. CDR3 DNA sequence: TGTGCCAGCTCACCAGGACAGGGGGGCTCCTACGAGCAGTACTTC. The gene calls are TRBV18 and TRBJ2-7; TRBD1 agrees at 10 bases. From germline, CDR1 is KGHSH and CDR2 LQKENI. Trimming at V came to 2 bases and at J to 0 bases, leaving 1 base not matched to a gene. This CDR3 contains 15 residues.

The chain recombines TRBV13 with TRBJ2-5; 8 bases are a match to TRBD2. J lost 1 base, V lost 5 bases, and 3 bases had no gene match. The CDR3 extends over 14 amino acids. Germline V gives CDR1 PRHDT, CDR2 FYEKMQ (reference sequence). CDR3 nucleotide sequence: TGTGCCAGCAGCCCCCGGGGGGGCCAAGAGACCCAGTACTTC. This sequence encodes CASSPRGGQETQYF.

The V call is TRBV5-5, the J call TRBJ2-2, with TRBD1 matching over 7 bases. The CDR3 loop spans 19 amino acids. Germline-derived CDR1 and CDR2 are SGHKS and YYEKEE (reference sequence). The V gene end was trimmed by 3 bases and the J gene end by 3 bases; junction bases not matched to a gene: 17. CDR3 loop: CASSWGWFVGGSDTGELFF. The CDR3 DNA follows: TGTGCCAGCAGCTGGGGTTGGTTTGTAGGGGGCTCGGACACCGGGGAGCTGTTTTTT.

V is TRBV28 and J is TRBJ1-2; D is undetermined. CDR1 and CDR2 from the germline V gene are MDHEN and SYDVKM. The CDR3 consists of 12 residues. V lost 5 bases, J lost 5 bases, and 9 bases lay in between. This chain's CDR3 is CASSGQRYGYTF. The CDR3 coding sequence is TGTGCCAGCAGTGGGCAGAGATATGGCTACACCTTC.

The J gene is TRBJ2-1, the V gene TRBV7-6, with D perhaps TRBD1 (6 bases). CDR1 SGHVS and CDR2 FNYEAQ come from the germline V gene. V lost 3 bases, J lost 12 bases, and 15 bases lay in between. CDR3 length: 13 residues. This CDR3 is CASSFSGQPRQFF. As DNA, the CDR3 is TGTGCCAGCAGCTTTTCCGGACAGCCCAGGCAGTTCTTC.

The rearrangement uses TRBV11-2 and TRBJ1-2; TRBD1 aligns across 10 bases. The junction had 5 bases not matched to a gene; V was cut back by 4 bases and J by 6 bases. The germline V gene encodes CDR1 SGHAT and CDR2 FQNNGV. CDR3 length equals 14 residues. DNA of the CDR3: TGTGCCAGCAGCTCCTCCGGACAGGGGGATGGCTACACCTTC. It encodes CASSSSGQGDGYTF.

The rearrangement links TRBV28 to TRBJ2-7; the D gene is possibly TRBD1 (6 bases). The CDR3 loop spans 14 amino acids. Germline V gene data show CDR1 as MDHEN and CDR2 as SYDVKM. Trimming took 3 bases from V and 5 from J, leaving 14 bases between them. CDR3 nucleotide sequence: TGTGCCAGCAGTTTGGGACACCTTCCACACGAGCAGTACTTC. This sequence encodes CASSLGHLPHEQYF.

The chain links TRBV6-2 or TRBV6-3 to TRBJ2-2; 8 bases agree with TRBD2. The CDR3 is 16 amino acids. Germline-derived CDR1 and CDR2 are MNHEY and SVGEGT. Germline trimming cut 2 bases from V and 8 bases from J; bases unmatched to any gene: 10. DNA for the CDR3: TGTGCCAGCAGTTACCCTCTTAGCGGGACTGAGGGGGAGCTGTTTTTT. Translation: CASSYPLSGTEGELFF.

This chain connects TRBV24-1 to TRBJ2-3, with a tentative D call TRBD2 (5 bases). The CDR3 consists of 15 residues. Germline V lookup: CDR1 KGHDR, CDR2 SFDVKD. Trimming pared 1 base from V and 2 bases from J, leaving 9 bases between. CDR3 protein: CATSDFGEFTDTQYF. In nucleotides, the CDR3 is TGTGCCACCAGTGATTTTGGGGAGTTCACAGATACGCAGTATTTT.

This clone was detected once. This chain uses TRBV25-1 with TRBJ1-6; 9 positions agree with TRBD1. CDR3 size: 15 residues. Germline lookup yields CDR1 MGHDK and CDR2 SYGVNS. V was pared by 4 bases and J by 5 bases, with 3 bases of the junction left unmatched. The CDR3 bases are TGTGCCAGCAGTGCAGGGACAGGGAATAATTCACCCCTCCACTTT. It translates to CASSAGTGNNSPLHF.

The V gene is TRBV3-1 (or the pseudogene TRBV3-2), the J gene TRBJ2-5, with 9 nucleotides matching TRBD1. There are 16 residues in the CDR3. Per the germline V gene, CDR1 is LGHDT and CDR2 is YNNKEL (reference sequence). V lost 1 base and J lost 5; bases outside the gene matches: 8. The DNA for the CDR3 is TGTGCCAGCAGCCAAGCAACAGGGGGCGGGGGCGAGACCCAGTACTTC. It encodes CASSQATGGGGETQYF.

This clone came up a few times. V is TRBV5-5 and J is TRBJ2-3; weak D call: TRBD2 (6 bases). The CDR3 contains 17 residues. V was cut by 1 base and J by 3 bases, with 18 bases left in between. Germline CDR1 reads SGHKS; CDR2 reads YYEKEE (reference sequence). The CDR3 region is CASSLSVGGSATDTQYF. CDR3 bases: TGTGCCAGCAGCTTGTCCGTAGGAGGGTCCGCGACAGATACGCAGTATTTT.

This rearrangement joins TRBV7-6 to TRBJ2-1; the D gene is possibly TRBD2 (5 bases). Between the trimmed V and J ends, which lost 5 bases and 6 bases, there was a span of 20 bases. The CDR3 consists of 16 residues. CDR1 and CDR2 (germline): SGHVS, FNYEAQ. The chain's CDR3 is CASSPRPSSMVNEQFF. Written as DNA, the CDR3 is TGTGCCAGCAGCCCCCGCCCTAGCTCTATGGTCAATGAGCAGTTCTTC.

The J gene is TRBJ1-4, the V gene TRBV7-9; 7 bases line up with TRBD1. V trimming: 2 bases; J trimming: 6 bases; junction bases outside the gene matches: 3. The germline CDR1 and CDR2 sequences are SEHNR and FQNEAQ (reference sequence). The length of the CDR3 is 14 residues. DNA for the CDR3: TGTGCCAGCAGCTTACCCGGGACAGATGAAAAACTGTTTTTT. Translating it yields CASSLPGTDEKLFF. Combining the CDR3 with reference TRBV7-9 and TRBJ1-4 gives the whole variable domain DTGVSQNPRHKITKRGQNVTFRCDPISEHNRLYWYRQTLGQGPEFLTYFQNEAQLEKSRLLSDRFSAERPKGSFSTLEIQRTEQGDSAMYLCASSLPGTDEKLFFGSGTQLSVL.

This chain links TRBV9 with TRBJ1-3; D uncertain. The CDR3 extends over 14 amino acids. Germline-derived CDR1 and CDR2 are SGDLS and YYNGEE. The V end lost 4 bases, the J end lost 0 bases, and 8 bases lay between the germline ends. CDR3 sequence: CASSSSVSGNTIYF. In DNA form, the CDR3 reads TGTGCCAGCAGCTCCAGTGTCTCTGGAAACACCATATATTTT.

The chain recombines TRBV24-1 with TRBJ2-1, with a tentative D call TRBD2 (6 bases). Germline-derived CDR1 and CDR2 are KGHDR and SFDVKD. V was shortened by 2 bases and J by 1 base, with 11 bases between the two germline ends. The CDR3 consists of 16 residues. DNA of the CDR3: TGTGCCACCAGTGATTCAGGCGGGGAATCCTACAATGAGCAGTTCTTC. Amino acids: CATSDSGGESYNEQFF.

The V and J genes are TRBV5-6 and TRBJ1-1, with 8 bases aligning to TRBD1. CDR1 and CDR2 (germline): SGHDT, YYEEEE. The J segment lost 3 bases and the V segment lost 3 bases, leaving 1 base of the junction unmatched. The CDR3 length is 13 residues. The CDR3 sequence is CASSWTGYTEAFF. As DNA, the CDR3 is TGTGCCAGCAGCTGGACAGGGTACACTGAAGCTTTCTTT.

This clone came up a few times. J is TRBJ1-6 and V is TRBV27; 9 bases match TRBD1. This CDR3 spans 16 amino acids. CDR1 is MNHEY and CDR2 is SMNVEV in the germline V gene (reference sequence). J gave up 2 bases and V 10 bases, and 9 bases lay outside the gene matches. The DNA for the CDR3 is TGTGCCACAAGTCCGGGACAGGGAGCCTATAATTCACCCCTCCACTTT. It is translated as CATSPGQGAYNSPLHF.